These 21 T cell receptor beta chains were sequenced from one sample in a study of cytomegalovirus exposure and HLA in healthy donors. PCR was performed using 60 Vbeta and 13 Jbeta primers. Using immunoSEQ multiplex PCR, the repertoire was profiled, and TCRdb retains in-frame clones only, with some absent. The sample lists around 200,000 clones; roughly 82% were seen once. The sample was PBMCs. These TCRs come from a girl aged 2 to 9 in good health and CMV-seropositive.

The rearrangement links TRBV15 to TRBJ2-4; D not resolved. Germline V gives CDR1 LNHNV, CDR2 YYDKDF (reference sequence). CDR3 size: 14 residues. V lost 3 bases and J 0 bases, leaving 6 bases between the germline ends. The CDR3 DNA sequence: TGTGCCACCAGCAGCTATCTAGCCAAAAACATTCAGTACTTC. Encoded protein: CATSSYLAKNIQYF.

DNA of the CDR3: TGTGCCAGCAGCTTAGCCCGAGGGGGAGAGACCCAGTACTTC. Protein sequence: CASSLARGGETQYF. This chain links TRBV7-2 with TRBJ2-5, with D possibly TRBD1 on 6 matching bases. V lost 0 bases to trimming and J lost 4 bases, with 9 bases between them. The CDR3 runs to 14 residues. Germline V gene data show CDR1 as SGHTA and CDR2 as FQGNSA.

The genes are TRBV2 and TRBJ2-1; D is possibly TRBD2 (5 bases). The CDR3 is 14 residues long. Trimming pared 7 bases from V and 5 bases from J, leaving 15 bases between. The germline gives CDR1 SNHLY, CDR2 FYNNEI. CDR3: CASNGLAEHNEQFF. The CDR3 DNA is TGTGCCAGCAACGGCCTAGCAGAGCACAATGAGCAGTTCTTC.

V gene TRBV14 combines with J gene TRBJ2-3; D is unresolved. From germline, CDR1 is SGHDN and CDR2 FVKESK. The V end was cut by 4 bases, the J end by 4 bases, with 6 bases between. CDR3 size: 12 residues. CDR3 nucleotides: TGTGCCAGCAGCCGCAGCGCAGATACGCAGTATTTT. Its protein is CASSRSADTQYF.

This clone was seen just once. CDR3 region: CASSHGLNNGGQETQYF. The DNA of the CDR3 is TGTGCCAGCAGCCATGGACTGAACAACGGGGGACAAGAGACCCAGTACTTC. The rearrangement joins TRBV4-2 to TRBJ2-5; tentatively, D is TRBD2 (6 bases). In germline, CDR1 is LGHNA, CDR2 YNFKEQ. CDR3 length: 17 residues. Trimming left V 3 bases short and J 2 bases short, with 19 bases between.

The rearrangement uses TRBV7-3 and TRBJ2-3; D unclear. The CDR3 totals 18 residues. V lost 0 bases and J 4 bases, leaving 20 bases between the germline ends. In germline, CDR1 is SGHTA, CDR2 FQGTGA. The chain's CDR3 is CASSLTPVPWFSADTQYF. The CDR3 DNA reads as TGTGCCAGCAGCTTAACGCCCGTCCCCTGGTTTAGTGCAGATACGCAGTATTTT.

This chain connects TRBV4-1 to TRBJ2-7; 10 positions match TRBD1. J lost 3 bases, V lost 2 bases, and 10 bases had no gene match. In germline, CDR1 is MGHRA, CDR2 YSYEKL. The CDR3 is made up of 17 amino acids. The chain's CDR3 is CASSQPLNRDRGYEQYF. The CDR3 DNA reads TGCGCCAGCAGCCAACCCTTAAACCGGGACAGGGGCTACGAGCAGTACTTC.

This chain uses TRBV7-3 with TRBJ2-1, with 9 bases identical to TRBD2. After removal of 4 bases from V and 2 bases from J, the junction contained 3 bases not matched to a gene. CDR1 and CDR2 (germline): SGHTA, FQGTGA. CDR3 size: 15 residues. For the CDR3, the DNA is TGTGCCAGCAGCTGGCGGGGGGGCCCCTACAATGAGCAGTTCTTC. Translated, it gives CASSWRGGPYNEQFF.

This rearrangement joins TRBV5-8 to TRBJ2-7; tentatively, D is TRBD2 (6 bases). Germline assignment: CDR1 SGHTS and CDR2 YDEGEE. The CDR3 runs to 12 residues. With 4 bases removed from V and 7 bases from J, the gap between germline ends came to 12 bases. The chain's CDR3 is CASSPGTLEQYF. The CDR3 region has the DNA TGTGCCAGCAGCCCTGGGACTTTAGAGCAGTACTTC.

The chain combines TRBV14 with TRBJ2-3; TRBD1 matches at 7 bases. The CDR3 is made up of 16 amino acids. CDR1 and CDR2 (germline): SGHDN, FVKESK. The trim removed 4 bases at V and 2 bases at J, leaving 9 bases unmatched. CDR3 loop: CASSPRDSRTTDTQYF. The CDR3 DNA is TGTGCCAGCAGCCCCCGGGACAGCCGAACCACAGATACGCAGTATTTT.

V gene TRBV11-3 combines with J gene TRBJ2-5, with a possible D match to TRBD2 (5 bases). Between the trimmed V and J ends, which lost 2 bases and 8 bases, there was a span of 15 bases. Germline values: CDR1 SGHNT, CDR2 YENEEA. The CDR3 loop spans 14 amino acids. CDR3 loop: CASSLPRTGLTQYF. CDR3 DNA: TGTGCCAGCAGCTTACCCCGGACTGGATTAACCCAGTACTTC.

The chain is built from TRBV30 and TRBJ2-1; no clear D gene. Germline CDR1 reads GTSNPN; CDR2 reads SVGIG (reference sequence). V gave up 4 bases and J gave up 0 bases, with 10 bases separating them. This CDR3 spans 14 amino acids. CDR3 DNA sequence: TGTGCCTGGAACATCAGGCGCTCCTACAATGAGCAGTTCTTC. Translated, it gives CAWNIRRSYNEQFF.

The CDR3 is CASRTGLASDEQYF. CDR3 DNA: TGTGCCAGCAGGACCGGACTAGCATCGGACGAGCAGTACTTC. The V and J genes are TRBV28 and TRBJ2-7; 8 positions agree with TRBD2. The junction had 9 bases not matched to a gene; V was cut back by 6 bases and J by 5 bases. Germline loops: CDR1 MDHEN, CDR2 SYDVKM. The CDR3 extends over 14 amino acids.

The rearrangement joins TRBV2 to TRBJ2-7; D may be TRBD2 (5 bases). V shed 2 bases and J shed 5 bases, with 10 bases lying between them. The CDR3 is made up of 13 amino acids. Germline CDR1 and CDR2: SNHLY and FYNNEI. The CDR3 here is CASSEWTLDEQYF. CDR3 bases: TGTGCCAGCAGTGAATGGACTCTCGACGAGCAGTACTTC.

The chain couples TRBV7-9 to TRBJ1-2, with D possibly matching TRBD1 (5 bases). V dropped 3 bases and J dropped 8 bases, with 13 bases sitting between them. The CDR3 is made up of 13 amino acids. The germline V gene has CDR1 SEHNR and CDR2 FQNEAQ (reference sequence). CDR3 sequence reads: CASSFVSGDGYTF. CDR3 nucleotide sequence: TGTGCCAGCAGCTTTGTATCGGGGGACGGCTACACCTTC.

V and J are TRBV19 and TRBJ1-1; D gene unclear. Germline loops: CDR1 LNHDA, CDR2 SQIVND (reference sequence). The V and J ends lost 0 bases and 0 bases respectively, with 8 bases between them. The CDR3 loop spans 15 amino acids. CDR3 DNA: TGTGCCAGTAGTATAGATGGCAGAATGAACACTGAAGCTTTCTTT. It codes for CASSIDGRMNTEAFF.

The rearrangement joins TRBV4-2 to TRBJ2-1, with TRBD1 matching 9 bases. Germline lookup yields CDR1 LGHNA and CDR2 YNFKEQ. CDR3 size: 16 residues. With V trimmed by 0 bases and J by 8 bases, 8 bases remained unmatched. The CDR3 here is CASSQEPGTGTDEQFF. The CDR3, as DNA: TGTGCCAGCAGCCAAGAACCCGGGACAGGGACTGATGAGCAGTTCTTC.

V and J are TRBV10-3 and TRBJ2-7; 8 nucleotides match TRBD2. With 6 bases clipped from V and 4 bases from J, the junction kept 2 bases outside the gene matches. From germline, CDR1 is ENHRY and CDR2 SYGVKD. The CDR3 covers 12 residues. CDR3 sequence reads: CAIRASGYEQYF. As DNA, the CDR3 is TGTGCCATCAGGGCTAGCGGGTACGAGCAGTACTTC.

The rearrangement uses TRBV2 and TRBJ1-3; tentative D call: TRBD1 (5 bases). CDR1 and CDR2 from the germline V gene are SNHLY and FYNNEI. Trimming pared 2 bases from V and 0 bases from J, leaving 11 bases between. CDR3 length equals 16 residues. For the CDR3, the DNA is TGTGCCAGCAGTGAACTCTCGACAGACTCTGGAAACACCATATATTTT. This codes for CASSELSTDSGNTIYF.

The rearrangement links TRBV27 to TRBJ1-5; no clear D. Germline CDR1 MNHEY, CDR2 SMNVEV (reference sequence). Trimming left V 6 bases short and J 0 bases short, with 18 bases between. The CDR3 covers 17 residues. CDR3: CASRYGSDPHSNQPQHF. CDR3 in DNA: TGTGCCAGCAGATACGGGAGCGACCCACATAGCAATCAGCCCCAGCATTTT.

The sample holds one count of this clone. This chain joins TRBV28 and TRBJ2-7; 8 bases align to TRBD2. Germline V CDR1 and CDR2: MDHEN, SYDVKM. Trimming took 6 bases from V and 4 from J; bases not matched to a gene: 8. CDR3 length equals 14 residues. CDR3 DNA: TGTGCCAGCAGCCGATCAGCGGGAGAATACGAGCAGTACTTC. Translating gives CASSRSAGEYEQYF.